This paragraph reports one T cell receptor beta chain. The CDR3 sequence is 15 residues long. Germline CDR1 is MNHEY and CDR2 is SVGAGI. V was trimmed by 0 bases and J by 4 bases, leaving 12 bases between them. This sample stems from a study of blood T cell repertoires in COVID-19. Looking at the study overall: Sites across the United States, Italy and Spain contributed samples from acute and convalescent COVID-19. PBMCs, B-cell-depleted T cells, or T cells were the source of the cDNA or gDNA that made up the material.

In the authors' workflow: Quantification of nucleated cells was approximated via reference gene primer amplification. Method: immunoSEQ multiplex PCR; TCRdb's copy keeps in-frame clones and lacks some. V, J and clone size are those of that table, while D and trimming were read from the DNA. The sample gives a few hundred thousand clones, around 83% of which show up once; around 0.89% is in the top ten. The TCR originated in a man aged 35-49 years with acute or convalescent COVID-19. The V and J genes are TRBV6-5 and TRBJ1-2; perhaps TRBD1 as D (5 bases). Sequencing input: peripheral blood. CDR3 nucleotide sequence: TGTGCCAGCAGTTACTCTCCAGGGCCCTCCTATGGCTACACCTTC. Translation: CASSYSPGPSYGYTF.